These 15 T cell receptor beta chains originate from one sample sequenced in a study of blood T cell repertoires in COVID-19. The data were produced by immunoSEQ multiplex PCR, yet TCRdb's version contains in-frame clones alone and is incomplete. The data show around 90,000 clones, approximately 75% seen once. Sequencing was performed on peripheral blood. Receptors originate from a human donor in a cohort sampled during active COVID-19.

V and J are TRBV10-3 and TRBJ2-1; 8 positions agree with TRBD2. Looked up from germline, CDR1 is ENHRY and CDR2 is SYGVKD. The CDR3 has 16 residues. The junction had 10 bases not matched to a gene; V was cut back by 3 bases and J by 6 bases. This CDR3 is CAISDPGTSKGNEQFF. The DNA for the CDR3 is TGTGCCATCAGTGACCCTGGGACTAGTAAGGGCAATGAGCAGTTCTTC.

The CDR3 spells CATSDPLTGDNEQFF. The CDR3 DNA is TGTGCCACCAGTGACCCCTTGACAGGGGACAATGAGCAGTTCTTC. The rearrangement links TRBV24-1 to TRBJ2-1, with 8 nucleotides matching TRBD1. Germline V gene data show CDR1 as KGHDR and CDR2 as SFDVKD. The V and J ends lost 4 bases and 5 bases, in that order; junction bases with no gene match: 6. This CDR3 region has 15 residues.

This CDR3 reads CASSYQRGAYIQYF. In DNA form, the CDR3 reads TGTGCCAGCAGTTACCAGCGGGGGGCGTACATTCAGTACTTC. The V call is TRBV6-5, the J call TRBJ2-4; 9 bases agree with TRBD2. The germline V gene encodes CDR1 MNHEY and CDR2 SVGAGI. The CDR3 length is 14 residues. J gave up 8 bases and V 2 bases, and 4 bases lay outside the gene matches.

The chain joins TRBV6-1 to TRBJ1-1; D may be TRBD1 (5 bases). The CDR3 has 16 amino acids. CDR1 is MNHNS, CDR2 SASEGT, per germline. Trimming removed 2 bases at V and 1 base at J, with 14 bases between. Here the CDR3 DNA reads TGTGCCAGCAGTGAAAGGGTAGGGGTGGAGAACACTGAAGCTTTCTTT. This gives the protein CASSERVGVENTEAFF.

The CDR3 loop is CASSPYYRVEQFF. The CDR3 nucleotides read TGTGCCAGCAGCCCGTATTACCGGGTTGAGCAGTTCTTC. The gene calls are TRBV9 and TRBJ2-1; no clear D gene. CDR3 length: 13 amino acids. The V end lost 4 bases, the J end lost 9 bases, and 14 bases lay between the germline ends. Germline CDR1 reads SGDLS; CDR2 reads YYNGEE.

The V call is TRBV5-5, the J call TRBJ2-3; D may be TRBD2 (6 bases). With 1 base removed from V and 2 bases from J, the gap between germline ends came to 8 bases. The CDR3 has 14 amino acids. Germline V gene sequence: CDR1 SGHKS, CDR2 YYEKEE (reference sequence). The CDR3: CASSLTGLTDTQYF. DNA for the CDR3: TGTGCCAGCAGCTTGACGGGACTCACAGATACGCAGTATTTT.

This clone was recorded once. The genes are TRBV5-1 and TRBJ2-3; 10 bases agree with TRBD2. Germline CDR1 reads SGHRS; CDR2 reads YFSETQ. The V gene end was trimmed by 2 bases and the J gene end by 5 bases; junction bases not matched to a gene: 5. The CDR3 runs to 15 residues. The CDR3 DNA is TGCGCCAGCAGCTTTGAGCGGGGGGGCAGAGATACGCAGTATTTT. Its translation: CASSFERGGRDTQYF. Full variable domain (missing parts from reference TRBV5-1 and TRBJ2-3): KAGVTQTPRYLIKTRGQQVTLSCSPISGHRSVSWYQQTPGQGLQFLFEYFSETQRNKGNFPGRFSGRQFSNSRSEMNVSTLELGDSALYLCASSFERGGRDTQYFGPGTRLTVL.

This sequence joins TRBV5-1 and TRBJ2-5, with TRBD1 matching 8 bases. The CDR3 has 17 amino acids. Trimming cost V 4 bases and J 0 bases; bases outside gene matches: 11. CDR1 and CDR2 (germline): SGHRS, YFSETQ. CDR3: CASSPGQGHIDQETQYF. CDR3 sequence (DNA): TGCGCCAGCAGCCCCGGACAGGGCCACATCGACCAAGAGACCCAGTACTTC.

The genes are TRBV3-1 (or the pseudogene TRBV3-2) and TRBJ1-1; D possibly corresponds to TRBD1 (5 bases). This CDR3 is 13 amino acids long. The germline V gene has CDR1 LGHDT and CDR2 YNNKEL (reference sequence). The germline V and J ends were trimmed by 3 bases and 7 bases, with 12 bases remaining between them. CDR3 sequence: CASSHSRAGEAFF. The DNA of the CDR3 is TGTGCCAGCAGCCATAGCAGGGCTGGTGAAGCTTTCTTT.

The rearrangement joins TRBV5-1 to TRBJ2-4; maybe TRBD2 (7 bases). From germline, CDR1 is SGHRS and CDR2 YFSETQ. Trimming stripped 1 base from V and 3 bases from J, with 17 bases between. The CDR3 is 17 amino acids. The CDR3 bases are TGCGCCAGCAGCTTGAGCCCTGGGGGGGCCGGCAAAAACATTCAGTACTTC. Translating gives CASSLSPGGAGKNIQYF.

V is TRBV5-6 and J is TRBJ1-2; D perhaps matches TRBD1 (5 bases). Trimming took off 1 base at V and 4 bases at J, with 8 bases between the two ends. The CDR3 extends over 13 amino acids. The V gene's germline CDR1 is SGHDT and CDR2 YYEEEE. CDR3 in DNA: TGTGCCAGCAGCTTGCAGGGAGGCTATGGCTACACCTTC. Translated: CASSLQGGYGYTF. Full variable domain (outside the CDR3, taken from reference TRBV5-6 and TRBJ1-2): DAGVTQSPTHLIKTRGQQVTLRCSPKSGHDTVSWYQQALGQGPQFIFQYYEEEERQRGNFPDRFSGHQFPNYSSELNVNALLLGDSALYLCASSLQGGYGYTFGSGTRLTVV.

This clone was observed a single time. The chain joins TRBV2 to TRBJ2-1, with 8 bases aligning to TRBD2. The CDR3 runs 13 residues. With V trimmed by 5 bases and J by 9 bases, 6 bases remained unmatched. Per the germline V gene, CDR1 is SNHLY and CDR2 is FYNNEI. The CDR3 region has the DNA TGTGCCAGCAGTACGACTCGGGAGGGTGAGCAGTTCTTC. Protein sequence: CASSTTREGEQFF.

This clone was counted only a few times. The chain is built from TRBV24-1 and TRBJ1-3; the D is unclear. CDR1 and CDR2 (germline): KGHDR, SFDVKD. Deletions cut 0 bases from V and 4 bases from J, with 3 bases between. The CDR3 runs to 13 residues. Here the CDR3 DNA reads TGTGCCACCAGTGATTTGCGGGGAAACACCATATATTTT. Amino acid sequence: CATSDLRGNTIYF.

This clone was recorded once. V gene TRBV6-6 combines with J gene TRBJ1-3; D might be TRBD1 (6 bases). Looked up from germline, CDR1 is MNHNY and CDR2 is SVGAGI (reference sequence). The V end lost 6 bases, the J end lost 2 bases, and 11 bases lay between the germline ends. The CDR3 runs 14 residues. CDR3 region: CASSPDRTGNTIYF. In nucleotides, the CDR3 is TGTGCCAGCAGCCCGGACAGAACTGGAAACACCATATATTTT.

The V gene is TRBV7-2, the J gene TRBJ2-7, with 8 bases lining up with TRBD1. Trimming at V came to 3 bases and at J to 1 base, leaving 2 bases not matched to a gene. The CDR3 has 14 amino acids. Germline V CDR1 and CDR2: SGHTA, FQGNSA. The CDR3: CASSFNRGSYEQYF. The CDR3 coding sequence is TGTGCCAGCAGCTTCAACAGGGGGTCCTACGAGCAGTACTTC.